This T cell receptor (beta chain) was sequenced for a study of CD8 T cells in ankylosing spondylitis. In its sample, this clonotype was seen many times. V lost 6 bases to trimming and J lost 1 base; unmatched junction nucleotides: 11. This CDR3 has 16 amino acids. Germline V gives CDR1 LGHDT, CDR2 YNNKEL (reference sequence). Quantitative 5'-RACE with molecular barcodes generated TCR beta libraries. One entry per CDR3 protein results from TCRdb running MiXCR on the 5' RACE reads. The sample has around 75,000 distinct CDR3 sequences, under 5.5% seen once; the top ten hold approximately 2%. The receptor was isolated from a male donor with ankylosing spondylitis or in good health (not recorded which). The specimen sequenced was blood, either unsorted or a sorted T cell fraction (not recorded which). V usage is TRBV3-1 and J usage is TRBJ2-5, with 7 positions matching TRBD1. The CDR3 region is CASSPSATGTQETQYF. CDR3 nucleotide sequence: TGTGCCAGCAGTCCTTCCGCGACAGGGACCCAAGAGACCCAGTACTTC.